The clone carrying this TCR beta chain has only a few counts. The data were taken from a study of beta chain features in type 1 diabetes. As for the study in general: Sorted cells numbering some 110 million were examined across all samples.

The investigators reverse transcribed all of the isolated RNA, so they sequenced expressed TCRB transcripts. Assay: immunoSEQ multiplex PCR; the TCRdb copy retains only in-frame clones and omits some. In the table there are 250,000 to 350,000 clones, less than 15% of which are singletons. The CDR3 consists of 15 residues. The germline V gene encodes CDR1 GTSNPN and CDR2 SVGIG (reference sequence). J gave up 8 bases and V 2 bases, and 10 bases lay outside the gene matches. This chain connects TRBV30 to TRBJ2-1, with 9 bases that match TRBD2. Sample: central memory CD4+ T cells from blood. This sequence originates from a man younger than 40 in good health. CDR3 region: CAWSHPRGRVHEQFF. CDR3 nucleotide sequence: TGTGCCTGGAGTCACCCTCGCGGGAGGGTTCATGAGCAGTTCTTC.